This TCR beta chain was sequenced during a study of preoperative IRX-2 immunotherapy in early breast cancer. In its sample, this clone was seen once. TCRdb's copy holds only in-frame clones and misses some; the assay was immunoSEQ multiplex PCR. The sample contains over 60,000 clones, roughly 94% of which appear only once. The germline V and J ends were trimmed by 4 bases and 4 bases, with 7 bases remaining between them. Germline-derived CDR1 and CDR2 are LGHNA and YSLEER. CDR3 size: 13 residues. Treatment denoted: preoperative locoregional IRX-2 cytokine immunotherapy. Preoperative locoregional IRX-2 cytokine immunotherapy was tested in the phase Ib source study.

The receptor was isolated from a human donor with breast cancer. The material was obtained from a patient treated with IRX-2 immunotherapy. The chain recombines TRBV4-3 with TRBJ2-2; D is unresolved. CDR3 sequence: CASSPPGTGELFF. As DNA, the CDR3 is TGCGCCAGCAGCCCCCCGGGCACCGGGGAGCTGTTTTTT.